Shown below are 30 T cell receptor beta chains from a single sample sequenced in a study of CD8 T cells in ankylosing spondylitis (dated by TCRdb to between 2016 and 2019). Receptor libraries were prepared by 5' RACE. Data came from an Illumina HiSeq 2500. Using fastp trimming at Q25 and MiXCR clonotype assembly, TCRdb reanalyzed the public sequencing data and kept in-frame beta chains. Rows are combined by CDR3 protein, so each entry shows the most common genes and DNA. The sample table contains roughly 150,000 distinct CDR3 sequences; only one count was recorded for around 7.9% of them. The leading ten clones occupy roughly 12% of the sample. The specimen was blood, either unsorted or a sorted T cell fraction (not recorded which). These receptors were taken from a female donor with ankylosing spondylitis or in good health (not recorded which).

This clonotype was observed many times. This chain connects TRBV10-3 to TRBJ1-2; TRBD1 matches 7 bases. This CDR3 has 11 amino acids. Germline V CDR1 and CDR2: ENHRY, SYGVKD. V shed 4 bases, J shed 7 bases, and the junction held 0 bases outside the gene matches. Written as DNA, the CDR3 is TGTGCCATCAGTGCAGGGGGTGGCTACACCTTC. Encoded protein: CAISAGGGYTF.

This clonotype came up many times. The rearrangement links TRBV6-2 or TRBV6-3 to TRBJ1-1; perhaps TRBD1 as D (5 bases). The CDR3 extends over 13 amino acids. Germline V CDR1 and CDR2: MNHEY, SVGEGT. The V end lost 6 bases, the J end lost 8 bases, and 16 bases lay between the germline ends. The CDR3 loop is CASRRDGLAEAFF. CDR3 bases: TGTGCCAGCAGACGGGACGGATTAGCAGAAGCTTTCTTT.

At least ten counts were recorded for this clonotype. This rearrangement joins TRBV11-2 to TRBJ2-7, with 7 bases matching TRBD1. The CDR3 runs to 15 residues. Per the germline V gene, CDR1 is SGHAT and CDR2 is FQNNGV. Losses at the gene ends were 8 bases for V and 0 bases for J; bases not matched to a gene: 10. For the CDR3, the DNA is TGTGCCAGCGTCACCATTCGGGACAGCTCCTACGAGCAGTACTTC. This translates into CASVTIRDSSYEQYF.

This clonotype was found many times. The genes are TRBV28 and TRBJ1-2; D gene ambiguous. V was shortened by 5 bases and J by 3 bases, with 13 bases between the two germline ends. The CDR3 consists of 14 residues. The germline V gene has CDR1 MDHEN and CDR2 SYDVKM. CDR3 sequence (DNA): TGTGCCAGCAGTCGGACGCCGTGGGACTATGGCTACACCTTC. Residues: CASSRTPWDYGYTF.

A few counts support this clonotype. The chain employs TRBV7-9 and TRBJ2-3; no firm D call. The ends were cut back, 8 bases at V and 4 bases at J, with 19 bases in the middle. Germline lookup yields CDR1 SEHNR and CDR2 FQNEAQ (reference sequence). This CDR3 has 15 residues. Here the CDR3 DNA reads TGTGCCAGCGGCCAATTCGGCCTTCTGGCAGATACGCAGTATTTT. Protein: CASGQFGLLADTQYF.

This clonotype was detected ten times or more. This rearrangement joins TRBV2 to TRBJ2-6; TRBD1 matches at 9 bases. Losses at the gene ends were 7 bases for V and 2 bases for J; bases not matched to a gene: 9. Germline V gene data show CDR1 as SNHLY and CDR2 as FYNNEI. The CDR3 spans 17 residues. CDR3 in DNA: TGTGCCAGCAACGCTGGACAGGGGAACACTGGGGCCAACGTCCTGACTTTC. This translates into CASNAGQGNTGANVLTF.

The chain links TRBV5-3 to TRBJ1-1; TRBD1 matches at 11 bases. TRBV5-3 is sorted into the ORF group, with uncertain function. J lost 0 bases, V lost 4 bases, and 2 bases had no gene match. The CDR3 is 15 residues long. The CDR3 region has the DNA TGTGCCAGAAGCGGGGGACAGGGGGTGAACACTGAAGCTTTCTTT. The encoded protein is CARSGGQGVNTEAFF.

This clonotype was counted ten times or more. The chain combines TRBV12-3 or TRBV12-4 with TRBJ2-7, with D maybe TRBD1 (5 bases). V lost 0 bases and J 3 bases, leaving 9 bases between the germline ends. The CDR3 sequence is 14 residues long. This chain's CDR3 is CASSLAGRDYEQYF. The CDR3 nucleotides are TGTGCCAGCAGTTTAGCCGGCAGGGACTACGAGCAGTACTTC.

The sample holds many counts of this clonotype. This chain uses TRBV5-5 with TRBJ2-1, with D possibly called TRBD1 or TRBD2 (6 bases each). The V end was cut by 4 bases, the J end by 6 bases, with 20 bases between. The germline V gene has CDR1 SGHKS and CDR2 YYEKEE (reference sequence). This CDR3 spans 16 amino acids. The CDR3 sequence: CASSPLGGQNRNEQFF. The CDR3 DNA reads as TGTGCCAGCAGCCCGCTCGGGGGCCAAAACCGCAATGAGCAGTTCTTC.

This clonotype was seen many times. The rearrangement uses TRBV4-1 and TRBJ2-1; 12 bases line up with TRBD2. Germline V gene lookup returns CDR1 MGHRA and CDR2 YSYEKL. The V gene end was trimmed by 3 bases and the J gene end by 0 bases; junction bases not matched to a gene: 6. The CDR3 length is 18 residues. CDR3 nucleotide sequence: TGCGCCAGCAGCCACGGACTAGCGGGGAGAAGCTCCTACAATGAGCAGTTCTTC. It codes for CASSHGLAGRSSYNEQFF.

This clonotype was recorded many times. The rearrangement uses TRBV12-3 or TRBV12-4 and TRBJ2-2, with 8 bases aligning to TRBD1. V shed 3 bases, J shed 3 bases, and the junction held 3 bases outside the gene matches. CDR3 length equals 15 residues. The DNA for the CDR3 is TGTGCCAGCAGTTTCCGGACAGGGTACACCGGGGAGCTGTTTTTT. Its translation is CASSFRTGYTGELFF.

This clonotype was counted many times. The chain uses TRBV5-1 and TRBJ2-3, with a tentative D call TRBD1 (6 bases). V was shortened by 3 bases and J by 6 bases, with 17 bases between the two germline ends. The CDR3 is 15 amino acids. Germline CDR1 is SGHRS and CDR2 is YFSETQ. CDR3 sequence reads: CASSSPDRDTDTQYF. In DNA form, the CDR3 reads TGCGCCAGCAGCTCGCCCGACCGGGACACGGATACGCAGTATTTT.

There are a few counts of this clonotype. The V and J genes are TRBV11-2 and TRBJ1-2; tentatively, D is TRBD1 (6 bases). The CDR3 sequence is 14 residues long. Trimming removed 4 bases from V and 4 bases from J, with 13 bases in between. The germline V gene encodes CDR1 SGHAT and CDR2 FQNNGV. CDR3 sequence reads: CASSSAGTSYGYTF. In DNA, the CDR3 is TGTGCCAGCAGCTCAGCGGGGACAAGCTATGGCTACACCTTC.

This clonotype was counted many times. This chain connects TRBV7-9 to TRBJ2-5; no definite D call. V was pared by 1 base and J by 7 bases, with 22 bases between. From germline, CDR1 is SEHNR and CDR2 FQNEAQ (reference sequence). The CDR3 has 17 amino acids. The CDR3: CASSLEISGPLLRTQYF. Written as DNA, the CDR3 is TGTGCCAGCAGCTTAGAGATCTCCGGTCCTTTACTTCGGACCCAGTACTTC.

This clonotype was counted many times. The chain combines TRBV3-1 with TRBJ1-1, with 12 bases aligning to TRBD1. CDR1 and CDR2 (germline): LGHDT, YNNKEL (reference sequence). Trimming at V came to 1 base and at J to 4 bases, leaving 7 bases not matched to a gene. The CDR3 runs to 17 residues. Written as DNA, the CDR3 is TGTGCCAGCAGCCAAGCGGGACAGGGGGCCGGCGGCACTGAAGCTTTCTTT. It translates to CASSQAGQGAGGTEAFF. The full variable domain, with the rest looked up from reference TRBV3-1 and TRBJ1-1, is DTAVSQTPKYLVTQMGNDKSIKCEQNLGHDTMYWYKQDSKKFLKIMFSYNNKELIINETVPNRFSPKSPDKAHLNLHINSLELGDSAVYFCASSQAGQGAGGTEAFFGQGTRLTVV.

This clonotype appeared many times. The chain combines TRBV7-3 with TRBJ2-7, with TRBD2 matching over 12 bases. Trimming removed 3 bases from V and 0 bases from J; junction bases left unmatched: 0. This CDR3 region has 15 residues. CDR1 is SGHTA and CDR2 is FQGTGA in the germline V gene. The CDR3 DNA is TGTGCCAGCAGCTTGGGACTAGCGGGCTCCTACGAGCAGTACTTC. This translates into CASSLGLAGSYEQYF.

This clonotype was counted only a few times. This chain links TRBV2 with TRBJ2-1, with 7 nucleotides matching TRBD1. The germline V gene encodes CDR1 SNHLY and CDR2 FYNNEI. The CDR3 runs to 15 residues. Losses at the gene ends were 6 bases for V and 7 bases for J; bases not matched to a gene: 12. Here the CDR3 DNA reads TGTGCCAGCAGCCAAGAGGGGACAGCTTCGAATGAGCAGTTCTTC. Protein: CASSQEGTASNEQFF.

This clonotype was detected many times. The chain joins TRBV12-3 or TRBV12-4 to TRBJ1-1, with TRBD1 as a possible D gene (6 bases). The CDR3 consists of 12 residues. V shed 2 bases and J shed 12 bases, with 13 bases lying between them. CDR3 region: CASSLNYRVSFF. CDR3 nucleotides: TGTGCCAGCAGTTTAAACTACAGGGTGTCTTTCTTT.

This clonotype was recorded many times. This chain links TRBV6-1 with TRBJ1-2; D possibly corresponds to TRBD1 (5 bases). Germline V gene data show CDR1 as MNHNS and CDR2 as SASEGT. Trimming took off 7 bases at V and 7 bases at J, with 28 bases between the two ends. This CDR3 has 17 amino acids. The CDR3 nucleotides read TGTGCCAGCACCGGAGGGCGAGACAGTGTAAGTCGACGTGGCTACACCTTC. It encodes CASTGGRDSVSRRGYTF.

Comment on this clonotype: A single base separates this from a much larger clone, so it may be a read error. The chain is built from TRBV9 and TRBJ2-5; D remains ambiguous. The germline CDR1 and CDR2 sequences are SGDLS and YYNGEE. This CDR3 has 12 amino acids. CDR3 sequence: CVSSVSGETQYF. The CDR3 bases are TGTGTCAGCAGCGTTTCCGGGGAGACCCAGTACTTC.

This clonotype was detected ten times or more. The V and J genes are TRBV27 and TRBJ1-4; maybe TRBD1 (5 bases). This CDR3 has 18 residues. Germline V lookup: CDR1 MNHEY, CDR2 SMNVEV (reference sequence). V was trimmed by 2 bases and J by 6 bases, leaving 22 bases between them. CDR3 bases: TGTGCCAGCAGTTTAAAGGGGCCACGCGGGGGAAAGGATGAAAAACTGTTTTTT. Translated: CASSLKGPRGGKDEKLFF. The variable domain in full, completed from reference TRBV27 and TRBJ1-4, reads EAQVTQNPRYLITVTGKKLTVTCSQNMNHEYMSWYRQDPGLGLRQIYYSMNVEVTDKGDVPEGYKVSRKEKRNFPLILESPSPNQTSLYFCASSLKGPRGGKDEKLFFGSGTQLSVL.

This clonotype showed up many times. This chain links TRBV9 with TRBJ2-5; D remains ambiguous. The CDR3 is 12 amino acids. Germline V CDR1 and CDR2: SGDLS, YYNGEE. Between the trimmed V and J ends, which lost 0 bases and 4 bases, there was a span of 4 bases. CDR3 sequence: CASSVDLETQYF. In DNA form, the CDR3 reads TGTGCCAGCAGCGTAGACTTAGAGACCCAGTACTTC.

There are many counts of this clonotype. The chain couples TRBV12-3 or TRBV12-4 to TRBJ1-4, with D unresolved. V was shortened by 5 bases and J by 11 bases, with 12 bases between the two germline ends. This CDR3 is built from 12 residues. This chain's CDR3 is CASSPPGLKLFF. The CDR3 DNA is TGTGCCAGCAGTCCTCCCGGGCTGAAACTGTTTTTT.

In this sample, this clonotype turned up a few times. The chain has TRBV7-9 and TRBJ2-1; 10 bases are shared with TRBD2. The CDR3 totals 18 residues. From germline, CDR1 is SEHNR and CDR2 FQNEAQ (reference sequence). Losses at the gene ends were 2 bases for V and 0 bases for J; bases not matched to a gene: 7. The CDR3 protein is CASSLFSGGMSSYNEQFF. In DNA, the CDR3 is TGTGCCAGCAGCTTATTTAGCGGGGGGATGAGCTCCTACAATGAGCAGTTCTTC.

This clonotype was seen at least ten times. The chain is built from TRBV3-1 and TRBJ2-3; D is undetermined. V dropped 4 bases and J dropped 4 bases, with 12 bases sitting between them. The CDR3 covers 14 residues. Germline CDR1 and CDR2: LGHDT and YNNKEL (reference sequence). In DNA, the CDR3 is TGTGCCAGCAGCCGCGCCCCCCCCCCAGATACGCAGTATTTT. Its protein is CASSRAPPPDTQYF.

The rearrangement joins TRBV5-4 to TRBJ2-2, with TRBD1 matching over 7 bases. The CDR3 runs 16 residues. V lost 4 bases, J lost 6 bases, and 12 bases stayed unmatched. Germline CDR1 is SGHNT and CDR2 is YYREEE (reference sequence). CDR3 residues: CASSPTGKGWAGELFF. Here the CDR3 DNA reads TGTGCCAGCAGCCCGACAGGGAAAGGGTGGGCCGGGGAGCTGTTTTTT.

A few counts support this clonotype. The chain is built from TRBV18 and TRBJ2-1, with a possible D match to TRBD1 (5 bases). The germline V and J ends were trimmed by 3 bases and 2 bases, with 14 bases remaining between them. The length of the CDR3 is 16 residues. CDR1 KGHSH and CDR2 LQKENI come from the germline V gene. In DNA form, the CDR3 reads TGTGCCAGCTCACCGCCCAAGGGGTCCACCTACAATGAGCAGTTCTTC. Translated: CASSPPKGSTYNEQFF.

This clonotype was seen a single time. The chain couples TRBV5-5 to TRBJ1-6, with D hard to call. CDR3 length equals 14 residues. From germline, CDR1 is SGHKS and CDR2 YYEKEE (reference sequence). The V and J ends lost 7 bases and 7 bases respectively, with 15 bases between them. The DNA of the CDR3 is TGTGCCAGCGGCGTCGACCTGTTGAATTCACCCCTCCACTTT. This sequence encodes CASGVDLLNSPLHF.

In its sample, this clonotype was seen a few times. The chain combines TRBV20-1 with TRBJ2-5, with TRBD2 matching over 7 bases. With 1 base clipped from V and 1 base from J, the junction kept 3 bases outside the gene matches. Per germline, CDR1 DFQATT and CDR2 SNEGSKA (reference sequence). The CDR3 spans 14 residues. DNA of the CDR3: TGCAGTGCTAGAGTACCTAGCGGCCAAGAGACCCAGTACTTC. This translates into CSARVPSGQETQYF.

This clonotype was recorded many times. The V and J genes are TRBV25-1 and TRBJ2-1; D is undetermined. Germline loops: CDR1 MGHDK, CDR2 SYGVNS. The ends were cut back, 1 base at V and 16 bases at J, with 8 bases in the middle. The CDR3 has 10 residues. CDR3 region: CASSEWNIFF. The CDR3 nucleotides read TGTGCCAGCAGTGAATGGAATATCTTCTTC.